This record looks at one T cell receptor (beta chain) sequence and its context. The antigen is undetermined. This sample was included in a study of lymphopenia after photon versus proton radiotherapy. Findings of the study overall: Authors raise, but do not show, better survival with proton therapy. Photon-treated patients lost naive T cells and TCR diversity; proton-treated stayed stable. Post-nadir diversity loss with photons came from oligoclonal expansion, particularly CD8+ Temra cells.

J lost 0 bases, V lost 3 bases, and 4 bases had no gene match. The CDR3 contains 15 residues. The germline CDR1 and CDR2 sequences are ENHRY and SYGVKD. Sequenced by immunoSEQ multiplex PCR; TCRdb stores in-frame clones only, minus some. The sample gives tens of thousands of clones, around 85% of which show up once; approximately 2% is in the top ten. The chain joins TRBV10-3 to TRBJ2-7, with 8 bases identical to TRBD1. Specimen: peripheral blood, collected from a patient treated with proton-based radiotherapy. The source is a man aged 60 to 69 with pancreatic cancer. The CDR3 sequence is CAISDQGQGSYEQYF. CDR3 DNA: TGTGCCATCAGTGACCAAGGACAGGGCTCCTACGAGCAGTACTTC.